This T cell receptor (beta chain) is drawn from a study of blood T cell repertoires in COVID-19. Germline assignment: CDR1 MNHEY and CDR2 SMNVEV (reference sequence). V lost 2 bases and J lost 7, with 9 bases in between. The CDR3 consists of 14 residues. Using immunoSEQ multiplex PCR, the repertoire was profiled, and TCRdb retains in-frame clones only, with some absent. The sample lists roughly 280,000 clones, over 80% occurring once. Individuals drawn from around 25 US areas were about 18 to 95 years old. In assigning cohorts, the study relied on participant-reported clinical history. J is TRBJ1-6 and V is TRBV27; D call uncertain. The sample taken for sequencing was PBMCs or T cells enriched from blood (not recorded which). This TCR was recovered from a woman aged 25 to 45 with acute COVID-19. The CDR3 bases are TGTGCCAGCAGTTTAATCTACCACAATTCACCCCTCCACTTT. Translating it yields CASSLIYHNSPLHF.